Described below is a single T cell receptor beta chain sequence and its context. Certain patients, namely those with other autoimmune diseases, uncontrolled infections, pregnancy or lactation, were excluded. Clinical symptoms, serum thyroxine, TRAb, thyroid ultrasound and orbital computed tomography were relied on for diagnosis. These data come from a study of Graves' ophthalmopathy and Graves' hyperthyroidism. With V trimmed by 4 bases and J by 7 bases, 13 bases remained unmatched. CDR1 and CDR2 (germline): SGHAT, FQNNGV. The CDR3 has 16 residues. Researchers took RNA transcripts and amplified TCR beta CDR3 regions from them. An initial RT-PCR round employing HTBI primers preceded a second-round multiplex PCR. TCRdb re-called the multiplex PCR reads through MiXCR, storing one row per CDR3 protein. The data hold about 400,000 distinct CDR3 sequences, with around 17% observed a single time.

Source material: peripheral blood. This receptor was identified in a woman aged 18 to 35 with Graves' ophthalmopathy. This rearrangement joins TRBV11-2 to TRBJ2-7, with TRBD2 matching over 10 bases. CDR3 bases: TGTGCCAGCAGCTACGTTGCTAGCGGGAGCGGTGGGGAGCAGTACTTC. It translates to CASSYVASGSGGEQYF.